Shown below are 6 T cell receptor beta chains from a single sample sequenced in a study of vaccination effects on CD4 cells after COVID-19. Sequencing used immunoSEQ multiplex PCR; TCRdb keeps in-frame clones, though not all of them. The sample lists 45,000 to 55,000 clones; roughly two thirds were seen once. The antigens these receptors bind are not known. Culture proceeded for more than nine days, and CD4+ T cells were then isolated. Either the BNT162b2 or mRNA-1273 vaccine was given to participants in two doses. The source material was CD4+ T cells from PBMCs cultured without peptide, sampled after COVID-19 vaccination. The receptors were sampled from a human donor who received a COVID-19 vaccine.

The chain joins TRBV6-5 to TRBJ1-2; no clear D. Germline CDR1 MNHEY, CDR2 SVGAGI. V was trimmed by 3 bases and J by 1 base, leaving 9 bases between them. CDR3 length equals 14 residues. The CDR3 spells CASSYSSDNYGYTF. The CDR3 nucleotides read TGTGCCAGCAGTTATTCCTCGGATAACTATGGCTACACCTTC.

The chain combines TRBV7-9 with TRBJ1-1; D is undetermined. The CDR3 totals 12 residues. V gave up 0 bases and J gave up 4 bases, with 3 bases separating them. The germline V gene encodes CDR1 SEHNR and CDR2 FQNEAQ (reference sequence). The CDR3 DNA follows: TGTGCCAGCAGCTTAGCCTTCACTGAAGCTTTCTTT. Translated: CASSLAFTEAFF.

This chain links TRBV29-1 with TRBJ2-3; the D gene is possibly TRBD2 (6 bases). Germline V lookup: CDR1 SQVTM, CDR2 ANQGSEA. Trimming removed 2 bases from V and 4 bases from J, with 16 bases in between. CDR3 size: 15 residues. The CDR3, as DNA: TGCAGCGTTGAAATCCACGGGAGTTCGCCAGATACGCAGTATTTT. Protein product: CSVEIHGSSPDTQYF.

The V and J genes are TRBV18 and TRBJ2-7; no clear D. Germline V lookup: CDR1 KGHSH, CDR2 LQKENI. V was trimmed by 0 bases and J by 4 bases, leaving 4 bases between them. The CDR3 runs to 12 residues. The CDR3 nucleotides read TGTGCCAGCTCACCACCATCTTACGAGCAGTACTTC. It translates to CASSPPSYEQYF. The variable domain in full, with the rest retrieved from reference TRBV18 and TRBJ2-7, is NAGVMQNPRHLVRRRGQEARLRCSPMKGHSHVYWYRQLPEEGLKFMVYLQKENIIDESGMPKERFSAEFPKEGPSILRIQQVVRGDSAAYFCASSPPSYEQYFGPGTRLTVT.

The chain employs TRBV30 and TRBJ1-5; 8 nucleotides agree with TRBD1. The germline V gene encodes CDR1 GTSNPN and CDR2 SVGIG (reference sequence). This CDR3 comprises 15 residues. J lost 4 bases, V lost 2 bases, and 7 bases had no gene match. CDR3 nucleotide sequence: TGTGCCTGGAGTTTAAAGGACAGGGTAAATCAGCCCCAGCATTTT. Translating gives CAWSLKDRVNQPQHF.

The chain combines TRBV10-3 with TRBJ2-2; 12 bases agree with TRBD2. The J segment lost 5 bases and the V segment lost 10 bases, leaving 5 bases of the junction unmatched. Germline V CDR1 and CDR2: ENHRY, SYGVKD. The CDR3 has 14 amino acids. CDR3 protein: CATGLAGSTGELFF. The CDR3 nucleotides are TGTGCCACCGGACTAGCGGGAAGTACCGGGGAGCTGTTTTTT.